The 18 T cell receptor beta chains below all came from one sample that was sequenced in a study of blood T cell repertoires in COVID-19. TCRdb's table, derived via immunoSEQ multiplex PCR, lists solely in-frame clones and lacks some. The sample consists of around 190,000 clones, roughly 80% of them appearing once. Sequenced sample: peripheral blood. The receptors were sampled from a human donor in a cohort sampled during active COVID-19.

This chain uses TRBV5-1 with TRBJ2-6, with 7 bases identical to TRBD1. From germline, CDR1 is SGHRS and CDR2 YFSETQ. The ends lost 6 bases at V and 0 bases at J; junction bases unmatched: 9. The length of the CDR3 is 17 residues. The CDR3 coding sequence is TGCGCCAGCACCCTGAGGGACAGACACTCTGGGGCCAACGTCCTGACTTTC. Amino acid sequence: CASTLRDRHSGANVLTF.

The sample holds one count of this clone. The chain carries TRBV11-2 and TRBJ2-7, with TRBD2 as a possible D gene (5 bases). CDR1 and CDR2 (germline): SGHAT, FQNNGV. V was shortened by 5 bases and J by 5 bases, with 7 bases between the two germline ends. This CDR3 is built from 11 residues. CDR3 protein: CASSPGDEQYF. CDR3 bases: TGTGCCAGCAGCCCCGGGGACGAGCAGTACTTC.

The V gene is TRBV27, the J gene TRBJ2-7; 7 nucleotides line up with TRBD1. Germline V gene lookup returns CDR1 MNHEY and CDR2 SMNVEV (reference sequence). Trimming at V came to 6 bases and at J to 2 bases, leaving 7 bases not matched to a gene. The CDR3 extends over 14 amino acids. For the CDR3, the DNA is TGTGCCAGCAGACCCGGGACAGCTGCCTACGAGCAGTACTTC. Its translation: CASRPGTAAYEQYF.

V is TRBV18 and J is TRBJ2-2; 9 bases match TRBD2. The length of the CDR3 is 16 residues. CDR1 is KGHSH, CDR2 LQKENI, per germline. The V and J ends lost 1 base and 1 base, in that order; junction bases with no gene match: 1. The CDR3 is CASSPQTSGNTGELFF. CDR3 nucleotides: TGTGCCAGCTCACCACAGACTAGCGGGAACACCGGGGAGCTGTTTTTT. Together with reference TRBV18 and TRBJ2-2, the CDR3 gives the full variable domain: NAGVMQNPRHLVRRRGQEARLRCSPMKGHSHVYWYRQLPEEGLKFMVYLQKENIIDESGMPKERFSAEFPKEGPSILRIQQVVRGDSAAYFCASSPQTSGNTGELFFGEGSRLTVL.

The chain carries TRBV7-2 and TRBJ2-7; 8 nucleotides agree with TRBD1. Germline V gene sequence: CDR1 SGHTA, CDR2 FQGNSA. J was trimmed by 5 bases and V by 5 bases; bases with no gene match: 5. The CDR3 sequence is 13 residues long. CDR3 amino acids: CASSPLDRDEQYF. The DNA of the CDR3 is TGTGCCAGCAGCCCCCTGGACAGGGACGAGCAGTACTTC.

A single count supports this clone. The rearrangement uses TRBV5-4 and TRBJ2-2, with 8 nucleotides matching TRBD2. CDR1 is SGHNT and CDR2 is YYREEE in the germline V gene (reference sequence). J gave up 2 bases and V 0 bases, and 3 bases lay outside the gene matches. This CDR3 has 16 amino acids. The CDR3 nucleotides read TGTGCCAGCAGCTTGGGCGGGGGGCTAAACACCGGGGAGCTGTTTTTT. It translates to CASSLGGGLNTGELFF.

The chain combines TRBV11-1 with TRBJ2-7, with TRBD1 identical over 8 bases. With V trimmed by 7 bases and J by 2 bases, 7 bases remained unmatched. The CDR3 is made up of 14 amino acids. Germline V gene lookup returns CDR1 SGHAT and CDR2 FQDESV (reference sequence). For the CDR3, the DNA is TGTGCCAGCACCCCCAGGGGGCGGACCTACGAGCAGTACTTC. Protein sequence: CASTPRGRTYEQYF.

The V gene is TRBV6-5, the J gene TRBJ2-7; the match to TRBD1 covers 11 bases. The CDR3 spans 15 residues. The V gene's germline CDR1 is MNHEY and CDR2 SVGAGI. V was clipped by 6 bases and J by 2 bases; unmatched bases: 6. The CDR3 is CASRWTGGAAYEQYF. The CDR3 region has the DNA TGTGCCAGCAGATGGACAGGGGGCGCCGCCTACGAGCAGTACTTC.

About this clone itself: At one end, the junction sequence differs from germline, possibly due to a read error. The rearrangement links TRBV9 to TRBJ2-5; 10 bases map to TRBD1. Germline CDR1 reads SGDLS; CDR2 reads YYNGEE. The CDR3 consists of 16 residues. CDR3 amino acids: CARSRGGGQGPETQYF. The CDR3 DNA sequence: TGTGCCCGCAGCCGTGGGGGGGGACAGGGGCCCGAGACCCAGTACTTC.

The J gene is TRBJ1-3, the V gene TRBV7-2; TRBD1 is a possible D gene (6 bases). The V end was cut by 3 bases, the J end by 0 bases, with 18 bases between. CDR1 and CDR2 (germline): SGHTA, FQGNSA. The CDR3 has 18 residues. CDR3 residues: CASSLSLAGANSGNTIYF. For the CDR3, the DNA is TGTGCCAGCAGCTTGTCCCTGGCAGGGGCGAACTCTGGAAACACCATATATTTT.

This rearrangement joins TRBV7-2 to TRBJ2-7; 8 bases agree with TRBD2. Germline-derived CDR1 and CDR2 are SGHTA and FQGNSA. With 0 bases clipped from V and 0 bases from J, the junction kept 4 bases outside the gene matches. The CDR3 spans 16 residues. The CDR3 region is CASSLASSGRSYEQYF. CDR3 nucleotide sequence: TGTGCCAGCAGCTTAGCCTCTAGCGGGCGCTCCTACGAGCAGTACTTC. The whole variable domain, remainder taken from reference TRBV7-2 and TRBJ2-7, is GAGVSQSPSNKVTEKGKDVELRCDPISGHTALYWYRQSLGQGLEFLIYFQGNSAPDKSGLPSDRFSAERTGGSVSTLTIQRTQQEDSAVYLCASSLASSGRSYEQYFGPGTRLTVT.

The chain is built from TRBV11-3 and TRBJ1-2; the match to TRBD1 covers 7 bases. The CDR3 loop spans 17 amino acids. The ends lost 3 bases at V and 7 bases at J; junction bases unmatched: 17. CDR1 and CDR2 (germline): SGHNT, YENEEA. In DNA, the CDR3 is TGTGCCAGCAGCTTTGGCCCTTGGACAGGAACCGGAGCTGGCTACACCTTC. It yields the protein CASSFGPWTGTGAGYTF.

The J gene is TRBJ2-7, the V gene TRBV4-1, with a tentative D call TRBD1 (6 bases). The CDR3 contains 16 residues. CDR1 is MGHRA, CDR2 YSYEKL, per germline. Trimming took 0 bases from V and 3 from J, leaving 15 bases between them. CDR3 loop: CASSQDLGRGGYEQYF. In DNA form, the CDR3 reads TGCGCCAGCAGCCAAGACTTGGGGCGAGGGGGCTACGAGCAGTACTTC.

V is TRBV29-1 and J is TRBJ1-4; 9 bases map to TRBD1. CDR3 length equals 13 residues. Germline loops: CDR1 SQVTM, CDR2 ANQGSEA. Germline trimming cut 6 bases from V and 7 bases from J; bases unmatched to any gene: 6. The DNA for the CDR3 is TGCAGCGTCGACCGGGACAGGGTTGAAAAACTGTTTTTT. This sequence encodes CSVDRDRVEKLFF.

This chain connects TRBV19 to TRBJ2-7; TRBD1 matches 11 bases. The CDR3 length is 14 residues. Germline V lookup: CDR1 LNHDA, CDR2 SQIVND (reference sequence). V lost 1 base, J lost 6 bases, and 2 bases stayed unmatched. CDR3 amino acids: CASSIGGQGGEQYF. CDR3 DNA: TGTGCCAGTAGTATAGGGGGACAGGGGGGCGAGCAGTACTTC.

The chain has TRBV7-3 and TRBJ2-5, with 8 bases lining up with TRBD2. Trimming at V came to 5 bases and at J to 4 bases, leaving 9 bases not matched to a gene. The CDR3 spans 15 residues. Germline CDR1 is SGHTA and CDR2 is FQGTGA. CDR3 sequence: CASSPTSGLIETQYF. The CDR3 DNA sequence: TGTGCCAGCAGCCCTACTAGCGGCCTGATAGAGACCCAGTACTTC. The entire variable domain, with the rest obtained from reference TRBV7-3 and TRBJ2-5, is as follows: GAGVSQTPSNKVTEKGKYVELRCDPISGHTALYWYRQSLGQGPEFLIYFQGTGAADDSGLPNDRFFAVRPEGSVSTLKIQRTERGDSAVYLCASSPTSGLIETQYFGPGTRLLVL.

This chain uses TRBV4-3 with TRBJ1-4; D perhaps matches TRBD1 (6 bases). In germline, CDR1 is LGHNA, CDR2 YSLEER. The CDR3 has 14 residues. V lost 5 bases and J lost 4, with 11 bases in between. As DNA, the CDR3 is TGCGCCAGCAGCTCAGGACAGCTTAATGAAAAACTGTTTTTT. Its translation: CASSSGQLNEKLFF.

The sample holds one count of this clone. The rearrangement joins TRBV9 to TRBJ2-3; 9 nucleotides match TRBD2. The CDR3 extends over 16 amino acids. The V segment lost 0 bases and the J segment 1 base; nucleotides outside the gene matches: 3. Looked up from germline, CDR1 is SGDLS and CDR2 is YYNGEE. CDR3 sequence reads: CASSVVASGGTDTQYF. CDR3 bases: TGTGCCAGCAGCGTAGTCGCTAGCGGGGGCACAGATACGCAGTATTTT. The full variable domain, completed using reference TRBV9 and TRBJ2-3, is DSGVTQTPKHLITATGQRVTLRCSPRSGDLSVYWYQQSLDQGLQFLIQYYNGEERAKGNILERFSAQQFPDLHSELNLSSLELGDSALYFCASSVVASGGTDTQYFGPGTRLTVL.